These T cell receptor beta chains were read from a single sample in a study of T cell changes during pregnancy in multiple sclerosis. Data came from immunoSEQ multiplex PCR; TCRdb stores just in-frame clones and leaves some out. This table has 35,000 to 50,000 clones, roughly 88% appearing once. Material: PBMCs (not recorded whether the cells were cultured). The receptors were sampled from a female donor with multiple sclerosis, enrolled in a pregnancy study. CDR3s include the opening cysteine and the closing phenylalanine or tryptophan. The order of the fields is J gene, clone size, D gene, V gene, CDR3 protein, CDR3 DNA. A D gene is named only where the DNA matches it firmly. Not all rows give a size; the values are once, few, many and, for expanded clones, a class.

TRBJ1-4 | - | - | TRBV5-1 | CASSLPKQTTNEKLFF | TGCGCCAGCAGCCTCCCGAAGCAGACAACTAATGAAAAACTGTTTTTT
TRBJ2-2 | - | - | TRBV5-6 | CASSLRWITNTGELFF | TGTGCCAGCAGCTTGAGATGGATCACGAACACCGGGGAGCTGTTTTTT
TRBJ2-7 | - | - | TRBV14 | CASSQDAWDFPSSNEQYF | TGTGCCAGCAGCCAAGATGCATGGGACTTTCCGTCGTCCAACGAGCAGTACTTC
TRBJ2-7 | - | - | TRBV4-2 | CASSQDHGTGYEQYF | TGTGCCAGCAGCCAAGATCACGGGACTGGGTACGAGCAGTACTTC
TRBJ1-1 | - | - | TRBV2 | CASRQNMNTEAFF | TGTGCCAGCAGGCAGAATATGAACACTGAAGCTTTCTTT
TRBJ2-1 | - | TRBD2 | TRBV28 | CASREGLAGGYEQFF | TGTGCCAGCAGGGAGGGACTAGCGGGAGGGTATGAGCAGTTCTTC
TRBJ1-5 | - | TRBD1 | TRBV6-1 | CASSGMTGLNNQPQHF | TGTGCCAGCAGTGGGATGACAGGGTTAAACAATCAGCCCCAGCATTTT
TRBJ2-7 | few | - | TRBV7-2 | CASSLKSSYEQYF | TGTGCCAGCAGCCTGAAGAGCTCCTACGAGCAGTACTTC
TRBJ2-7 | - | - | TRBV28 | CASRSPGDRAYEQYF | TGTGCCAGCAGAAGCCCGGGAGACAGGGCTTACGAGCAGTACTTC
TRBJ2-2 | - | - | TRBV2 | CASSEGGATGELFF | TGTGCCAGCAGCGAGGGGGGAGCCACCGGGGAGCTGTTTTTT
TRBJ2-6 | - | - | TRBV4-1 | CASSRDSGANVLTF | TGCGCCAGCAGCCGGGACTCTGGGGCCAACGTCCTGACTTTC
TRBJ2-7 | - | TRBD1 | TRBV7-9 | CASSRSRDRTYEQYF | TGTGCCAGCAGCCGTAGTAGGGACAGGACTTACGAGCAGTACTTC
TRBJ2-7 | - | - | TRBV4-2 | CASSQDPSDSYEQYF | TGTGCCAGCAGCCAGGACCCCTCGGACTCCTACGAGCAGTACTTC
TRBJ2-1 | - | - | TRBV6-4 | CASSDSERNEQFF | TGTGCCAGCAGTGACTCAGAGCGCAATGAGCAGTTCTTC
TRBJ1-4 | - | - | TRBV5-1 | CASSWGPNEKLFF | TGCGCCAGCAGCTGGGGTCCTAATGAAAAACTGTTTTTT
TRBJ1-1 | - | - | TRBV6-5 | CASSYSNRVNTEAFF | TGTGCCAGCAGTTACTCGAACAGGGTGAACACTGAAGCTTTCTTT
TRBJ2-7 | - | - | TRBV7-2 | CASSLIPGSHYEQYF | TGTGCCAGCAGCTTAATTCCGGGATCTCACTACGAGCAGTACTTC
TRBJ2-1 | - | TRBD2 | TRBV6-1 | CASSALAGGNEQFF | TGTGCCAGCAGTGCGCTAGCGGGAGGTAATGAGCAGTTCTTC
TRBJ1-4 | once | - | TRBV28 | CASSLSGGPSNEKLFF | TGTGCCAGCAGTTTAAGTGGGGGCCCCTCCAATGAAAAACTGTTTTTT
TRBJ1-1 | once | - | TRBV12-5 | CASGEKKQEGYHLGLTEAFF | TGTGCTAGTGGCGAAAAGAAACAGGAGGGTTACCATCTTGGCCTCACTGAAGCTTTCTTT
TRBJ1-2 | - | TRBD1 | TRBV7-9 | CASSSDRGGYTF | TGTGCCAGCAGCTCAGACAGGGGTGGCTACACCTTC
TRBJ2-5 | - | - | TRBV7-9 | CASSPLGEKQETQYF | TGTGCCAGCAGCCCACTAGGAGAGAAACAGGAGACCCAGTACTTC